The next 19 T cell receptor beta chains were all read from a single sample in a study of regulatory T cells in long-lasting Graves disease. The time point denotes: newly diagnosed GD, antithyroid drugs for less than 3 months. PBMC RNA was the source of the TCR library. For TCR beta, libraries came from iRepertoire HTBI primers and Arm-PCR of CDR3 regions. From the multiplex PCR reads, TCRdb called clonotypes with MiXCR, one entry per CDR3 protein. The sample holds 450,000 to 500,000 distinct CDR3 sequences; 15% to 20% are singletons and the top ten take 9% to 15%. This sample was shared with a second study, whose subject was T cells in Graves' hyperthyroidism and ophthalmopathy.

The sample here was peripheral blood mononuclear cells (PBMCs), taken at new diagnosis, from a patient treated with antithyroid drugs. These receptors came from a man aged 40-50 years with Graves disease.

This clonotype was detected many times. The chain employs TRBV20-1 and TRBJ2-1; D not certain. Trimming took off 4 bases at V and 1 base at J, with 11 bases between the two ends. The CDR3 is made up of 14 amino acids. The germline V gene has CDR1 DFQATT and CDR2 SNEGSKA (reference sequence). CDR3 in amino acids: CSAISRESYNEQFF. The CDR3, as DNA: TGCAGTGCTATATCTAGAGAATCCTACAATGAGCAGTTCTTC.

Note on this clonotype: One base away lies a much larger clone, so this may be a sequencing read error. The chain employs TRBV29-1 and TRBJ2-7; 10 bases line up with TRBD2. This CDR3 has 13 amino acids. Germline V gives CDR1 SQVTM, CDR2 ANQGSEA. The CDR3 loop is CSVELAGGYERYF. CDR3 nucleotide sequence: TGCAGCGTAGAATTAGCGGGAGGCTACGAGCGGTACTTC.

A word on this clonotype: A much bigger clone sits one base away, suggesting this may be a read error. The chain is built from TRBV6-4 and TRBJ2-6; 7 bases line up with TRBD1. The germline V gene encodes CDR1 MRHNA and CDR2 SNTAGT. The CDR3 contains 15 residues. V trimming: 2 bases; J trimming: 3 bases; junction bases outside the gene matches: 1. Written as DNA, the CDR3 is TGTGCCAGCAGTGACAGGGGGCATGGGGCCAACGTCCTGACTTTC. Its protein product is CASSDRGHGANVLTF.

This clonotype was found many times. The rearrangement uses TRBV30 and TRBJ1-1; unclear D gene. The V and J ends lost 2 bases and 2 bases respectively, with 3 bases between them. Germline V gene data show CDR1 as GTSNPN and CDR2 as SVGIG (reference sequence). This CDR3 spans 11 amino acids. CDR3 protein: CAWSLNTEAFF. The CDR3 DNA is TGTGCCTGGAGTCTTAACACTGAAGCTTTCTTT. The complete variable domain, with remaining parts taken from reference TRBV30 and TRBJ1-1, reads SQTIHQWPATLVQPVGSPLSLECTVEGTSNPNLYWYRQAAGRGLQLLFYSVGIGQISSEVPQNLSASRPQDRQFILSSKKLLLSDSGFYLCAWSLNTEAFFGQGTRLTVV.

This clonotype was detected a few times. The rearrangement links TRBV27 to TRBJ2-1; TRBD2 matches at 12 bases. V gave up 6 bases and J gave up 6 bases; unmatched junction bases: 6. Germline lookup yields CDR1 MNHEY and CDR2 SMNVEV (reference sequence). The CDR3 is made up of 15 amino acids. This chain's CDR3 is CASRQTSGSTNEQFF. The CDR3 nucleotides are TGTGCCAGCAGACAGACTAGCGGGAGTACCAATGAGCAGTTCTTC.

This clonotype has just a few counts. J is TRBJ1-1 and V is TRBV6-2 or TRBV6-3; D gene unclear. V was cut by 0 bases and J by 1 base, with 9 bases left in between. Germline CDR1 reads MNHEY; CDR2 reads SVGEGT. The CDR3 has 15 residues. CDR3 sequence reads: CASSYSSRGNTEAFF. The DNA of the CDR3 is TGTGCCAGCAGTTACTCGAGTCGCGGGAACACTGAAGCTTTCTTT.

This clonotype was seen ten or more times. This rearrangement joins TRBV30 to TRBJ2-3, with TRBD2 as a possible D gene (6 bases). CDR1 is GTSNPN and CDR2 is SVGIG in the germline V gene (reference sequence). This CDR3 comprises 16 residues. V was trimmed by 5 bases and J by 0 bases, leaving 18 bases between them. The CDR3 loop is CAWAPHRRASTDTQYF. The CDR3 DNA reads TGTGCCTGGGCTCCCCACAGGAGGGCTAGCACAGATACGCAGTATTTT.

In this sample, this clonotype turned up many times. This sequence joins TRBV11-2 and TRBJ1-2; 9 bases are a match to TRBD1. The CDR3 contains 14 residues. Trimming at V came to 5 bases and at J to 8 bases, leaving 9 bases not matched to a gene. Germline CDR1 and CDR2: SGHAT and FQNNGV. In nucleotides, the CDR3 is TGTGCCAGCAGCCCTACCGGGACAGGGCTCGGCTACACCTTC. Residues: CASSPTGTGLGYTF.

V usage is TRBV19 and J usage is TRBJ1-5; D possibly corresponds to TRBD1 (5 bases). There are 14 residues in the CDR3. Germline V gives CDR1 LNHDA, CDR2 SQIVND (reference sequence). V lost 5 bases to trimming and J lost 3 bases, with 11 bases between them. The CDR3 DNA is TGTGCCAGTAGTTCAACAGGTCCCAATCAGCCCCAGCATTTT. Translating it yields CASSSTGPNQPQHF.

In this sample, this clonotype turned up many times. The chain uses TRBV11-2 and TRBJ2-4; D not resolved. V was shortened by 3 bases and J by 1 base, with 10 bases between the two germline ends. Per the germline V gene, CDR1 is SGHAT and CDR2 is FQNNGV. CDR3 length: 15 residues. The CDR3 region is CASSFTASAKNIQYF. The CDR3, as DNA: TGTGCCAGCAGCTTTACAGCTTCGGCCAAAAACATTCAGTACTTC. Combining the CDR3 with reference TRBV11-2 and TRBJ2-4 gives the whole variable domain EAGVAQSPRYKIIEKRQSVAFWCNPISGHATLYWYQQILGQGPKLLIQFQNNGVVDDSQLPKDRFSAERLKGVDSTLKIQPAKLEDSAVYLCASSFTASAKNIQYFGAGTRLSVL.

The CDR3 bases are TGTGCCACCAGCAAAGGACAGGGGGCGAGAGAGACCCAGTACTTC. It codes for CATSKGQGARETQYF. The genes are TRBV15 and TRBJ2-5; 11 bases align to TRBD1. Trimming removed 4 bases from V and 4 bases from J; junction bases left unmatched: 5. There are 15 residues in the CDR3. Germline loops: CDR1 LNHNV, CDR2 YYDKDF (reference sequence). The whole variable domain, filled in from reference TRBV15 and TRBJ2-5, reads DAMVIQNPRYQVTQFGKPVTLSCSQTLNHNVMYWYQQKSSQAPKLLFHYYDKDFNNEADTPDNFQSRRPNTSFCFLDIRSPGLGDTAMYLCATSKGQGARETQYFGPGTRLLVL.

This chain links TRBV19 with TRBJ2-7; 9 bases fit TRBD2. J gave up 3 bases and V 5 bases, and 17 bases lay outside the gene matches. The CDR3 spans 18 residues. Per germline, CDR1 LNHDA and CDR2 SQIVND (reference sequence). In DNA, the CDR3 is TGTGCCAGTAGTCTCCCACAGGGATCCGGGACTAGCAGCTACGAGCAGTACTTC. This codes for CASSLPQGSGTSSYEQYF.

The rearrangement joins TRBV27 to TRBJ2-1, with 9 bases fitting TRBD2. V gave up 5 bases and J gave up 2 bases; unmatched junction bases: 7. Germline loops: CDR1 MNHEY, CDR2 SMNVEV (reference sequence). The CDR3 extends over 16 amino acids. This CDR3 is CASSHQTSGPYNEQFF. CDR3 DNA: TGTGCCAGCAGTCATCAGACTAGCGGCCCCTACAATGAGCAGTTCTTC.

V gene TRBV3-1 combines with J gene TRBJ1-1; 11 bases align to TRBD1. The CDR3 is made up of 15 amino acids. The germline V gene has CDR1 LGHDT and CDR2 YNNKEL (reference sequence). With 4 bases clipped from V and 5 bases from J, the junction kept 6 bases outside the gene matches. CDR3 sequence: CASSPGGTGGTEAFF. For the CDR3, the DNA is TGTGCCAGCAGCCCAGGGGGGACAGGGGGTACTGAAGCTTTCTTT.

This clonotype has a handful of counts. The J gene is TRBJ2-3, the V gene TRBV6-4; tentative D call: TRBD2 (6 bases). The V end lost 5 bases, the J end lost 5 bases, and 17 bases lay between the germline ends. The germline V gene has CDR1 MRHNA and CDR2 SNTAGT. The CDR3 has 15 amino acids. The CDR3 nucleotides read TGTGCCAGCAGTTTGGGGAGGCGGAACCAAGATACGCAGTATTTT. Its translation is CASSLGRRNQDTQYF.

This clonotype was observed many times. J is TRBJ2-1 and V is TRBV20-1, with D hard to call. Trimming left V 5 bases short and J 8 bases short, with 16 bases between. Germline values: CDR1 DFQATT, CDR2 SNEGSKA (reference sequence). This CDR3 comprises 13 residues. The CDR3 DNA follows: TGCAGTGCTCGGGCCCCCGGCCGAGATGAGCAGTTCTTC. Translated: CSARAPGRDEQFF.

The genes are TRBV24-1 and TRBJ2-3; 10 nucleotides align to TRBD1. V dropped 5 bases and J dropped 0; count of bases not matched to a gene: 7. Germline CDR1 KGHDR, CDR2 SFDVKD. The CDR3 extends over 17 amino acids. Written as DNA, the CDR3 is TGTGCCACCAGTGCCCCTCGACAGGGGGCCAGCACAGATACGCAGTATTTT. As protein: CATSAPRQGASTDTQYF.

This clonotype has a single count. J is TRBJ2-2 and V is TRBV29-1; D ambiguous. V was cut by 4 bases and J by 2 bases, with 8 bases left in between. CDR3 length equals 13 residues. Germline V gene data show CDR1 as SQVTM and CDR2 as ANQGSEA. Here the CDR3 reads CSVVNPNTGELFF. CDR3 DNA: TGCAGCGTTGTTAACCCTAACACCGGGGAGCTGTTTTTT.

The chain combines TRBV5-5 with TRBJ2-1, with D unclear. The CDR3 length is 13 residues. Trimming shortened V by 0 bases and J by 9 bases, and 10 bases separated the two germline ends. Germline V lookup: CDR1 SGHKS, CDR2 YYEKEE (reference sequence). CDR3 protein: CASSLVVAGEQFF. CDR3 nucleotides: TGTGCCAGCAGCTTGGTGGTCGCCGGTGAGCAGTTCTTC.